This T cell receptor (beta chain) was documented in a study of T cells in Graves' hyperthyroidism and ophthalmopathy. Patients with uncontrolled infections, other autoimmune diseases, pregnancy or lactation were excluded. CDR3 length: 15 amino acids. Per the germline V gene, CDR1 is SGHRS and CDR2 is YFSETQ. The ends were cut back, 0 bases at V and 4 bases at J, with 10 bases in the middle. This clonotype was seen more than once but under ten times. The target antigen is unknown. General observations from the study: Within blood appeared most thyroid clonotypes that had expanded above 0.001.

RNA transcripts were the template for amplifying TCR beta CDR3 regions. The HTBI primer set drove a first-round RT-PCR of the TCR CDR3. TCRdb analysed the multiplex PCR reads with MiXCR anew, one entry per CDR3 protein. Found here are about 360,000 distinct CDR3 sequences, approximately 13% of them singletons; the top ten hold 9% to 9.5%. This clonotype originated in a woman aged 18-29 years with Graves' hyperthyroidism. Specimen: blood. The chain uses TRBV5-1 and TRBJ1-4; the D is unclear. The chain's CDR3 is CASSLAVAGNEKLFF. Here the CDR3 DNA reads TGCGCCAGCAGCTTGGCCGTAGCCGGTAATGAAAAACTGTTTTTT.